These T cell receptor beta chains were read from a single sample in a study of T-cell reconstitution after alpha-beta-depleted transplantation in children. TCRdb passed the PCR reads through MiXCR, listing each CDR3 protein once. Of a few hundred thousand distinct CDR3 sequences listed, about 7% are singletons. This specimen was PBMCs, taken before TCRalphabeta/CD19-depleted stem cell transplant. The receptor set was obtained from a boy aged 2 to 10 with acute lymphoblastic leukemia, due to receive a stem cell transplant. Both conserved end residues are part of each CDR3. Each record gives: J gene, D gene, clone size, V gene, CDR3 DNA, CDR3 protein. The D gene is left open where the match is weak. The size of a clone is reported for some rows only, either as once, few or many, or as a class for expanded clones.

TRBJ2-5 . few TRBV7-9 TGTGCCAGCAGCTTAAAATCGGGAGCCAACTTGGAGACCCAGTACTTC CASSLKSGANLETQYF
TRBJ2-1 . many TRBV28 TGTGCCAGCAGTCCGAAGACCGGGTACAATGAGCAGTTCTTC CASSPKTGYNEQFF
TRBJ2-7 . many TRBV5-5 TGTGCCAGCAGCCCCCCGGGACAAGGACCTACTGTCTACGAGCAGTACTTC CASSPPGQGPTVYEQYF
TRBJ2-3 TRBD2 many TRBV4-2 TGTGCCAGCAGCCAAGAACTAGCGGGAAACACAGATACGCAGTATTTT CASSQELAGNTDTQYF
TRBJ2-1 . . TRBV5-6 TGTGCCAGCAGCTCCCTGCAGCCCGCTGATGAGGAGCAGTTCTTC CASSSLQPADEEQFF
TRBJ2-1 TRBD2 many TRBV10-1 TGCGCCAGCAGTGAGGGAGTAGCGGGGGGACCCGAGCAGTTCTTC CASSEGVAGGPEQFF
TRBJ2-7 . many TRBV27 TGTGCCAGCAGTTTATCCGGCGGCGAGCAGTACTTC CASSLSGGEQYF
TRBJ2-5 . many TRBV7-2 TGTGCCAGCAGCTTAGCGCCGGCACACCAAGAGACCCAGTACTTC CASSLAPAHQETQYF
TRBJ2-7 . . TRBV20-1 TGCAGTGCTTCAAACCCCATCTACGAGCAGTACTTC CSASNPIYEQYF
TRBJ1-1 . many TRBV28 TGTGCCAGCAGTTTACAGGCTAACACTGAAGCTTTCTTT CASSLQANTEAFF
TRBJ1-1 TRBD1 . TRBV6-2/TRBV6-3 TGTGCCAGCAGTTATGGGGACAGACAGGAAGCTTTCTTT CASSYGDRQEAFF